These T cell receptor beta chains were read from a single sample in a study of blood T cell repertoires in COVID-19. This table comes from immunoSEQ multiplex PCR, and its TCRdb copy is limited to in-frame clones, with some not included. The table records under 300,000 clones, 80% to 90% of them present only once. Sequencing was carried out using PBMCs or T cells enriched from blood (not recorded which). These receptors came from a woman in her forties or fifties who had recovered from COVID-19. The CDR3 runs from the conserved cysteine through the conserved F or W. D genes are given only for firm matches. A row's size may be missing; if present it is once, few, many or a size class.

>TRBV6-5|.|.|15|TRBJ1-2
TGTGCCAGCAGTTCCCCGGGACACAAATTCTATGGCTACACCTTC
CASSSPGHKFYGYTF
>TRBV7-2|few|.|15|TRBJ1-5
TGTGCCAGCAGCTTAGCTTGGGCAGGCAATCAGCCCCAGCATTTT
CASSLAWAGNQPQHF
>TRBV5-1|.|.|16|TRBJ2-7
TGCGCCAGCAGCTTGGTTCCGCGGGGAAATGGTCACGAGCAGTACTTC
CASSLVPRGNGHEQYF
>TRBV7-8|.|.|16|TRBJ1-3
TGTGCCAGCAGCTTAGTCACAGGAACCTCTGGAAACACCATATATTTT
CASSLVTGTSGNTIYF
>TRBV4-1|once|.|17|TRBJ2-1
TGCGCCAGCAGCCAAGACCCCGGGGGTTCCCTTTACAATGAGCAGTTCTTC
CASSQDPGGSLYNEQFF
>TRBV6-5|few|TRBD2|15|TRBJ2-1
TGTGCCAGCTTCCGGCGGGAGGGCGGATACAATGAGCAGTTCTTC
CASFRREGGYNEQFF
>TRBV28|.|.|12|TRBJ2-1
TGTGCCAGCAGACCCTGGGGGGAGCCTTGGTTCTTC
CASRPWGEPWFF
>TRBV27|.|TRBD1|15|TRBJ1-2
TGTGCCAGCAGTGCCCCGGGACAGGGGAACTATGGCTACACCTTC
CASSAPGQGNYGYTF
>TRBV11-2|.|.|16|TRBJ1-1
TGTGCCAGCAGTTTCGCCCCCCGGCCCAAGGGGACTGAAGCTTTCTTT
CASSFAPRPKGTEAFF
>TRBV19|few|.|18|TRBJ1-2
TGTGCCAGTAGTGGGGAGGCCAGAGAAGTTAGGAGTAACTATGGCTACACCTTC
CASSGEAREVRSNYGYTF
>TRBV5-1|.|TRBD2|17|TRBJ2-1
TGCGCCAGCAGCTTCCTCATTGGCCCGACTAGCGGGAATGAGCAGTTCTTC
CASSFLIGPTSGNEQFF
>TRBV13|.|TRBD2|18|TRBJ2-1
TGTGCCAGCAGCCTACTTATGTTTACGGGAGGGGCCTACAATGAGCAGTTCTTC
CASSLLMFTGGAYNEQFF
>TRBV28|.|.|17|TRBJ2-2
TGTGCCAGCGTTGCGTTAGGTCACCGGGGAAAGACCGGGGAGCTGTTTTTT
CASVALGHRGKTGELFF
>TRBV6-5|.|.|14|TRBJ1-3
TGTGCCGGGACAACAAAGAGCTCTGGAAACACCATATATTTT
CAGTTKSSGNTIYF
>TRBV2|.|TRBD1|12|TRBJ1-6
TGTGCCAGCGGGACAGATGATTCACCCCTCCACTTT
CASGTDDSPLHF
>TRBV4-1|.|.|15|TRBJ2-1
TGCGCCAGCAGCCAAGTATATGGAGGGGGCGATGAGCAGTTCTTC
CASSQVYGGGDEQFF
>TRBV7-2|.|TRBD1|15|TRBJ1-2
TGTGCCAGCAGCTTAGTCTTGGGACAGGGGTATGGCTACACCTTC
CASSLVLGQGYGYTF
>TRBV15|.|.|15|TRBJ2-7
TGTGCCACCAGCTCGACTCCGGACTGGGGTCACGAGCAGTACTTC
CATSSTPDWGHEQYF
>TRBV6-2/TRBV6-3|once|TRBD2|16|TRBJ2-1
TGTGCCAGCAGTTACTCGGGAGGGCCCTTGGTCGAGGAGCAGTTCTTC
CASSYSGGPLVEEQFF
>TRBV5-1|.|TRBD1|14|TRBJ2-2
TGCGCCAGCAGCTGGACAGGGGAAACCGGGGAGCTGTTTTTT
CASSWTGETGELFF
>TRBV12-3/TRBV12-4|.|.|13|TRBJ1-5
TGTGCCAGCAGTTTATCCGAGTGGCAGCCCCAGCATTTT
CASSLSEWQPQHF
>TRBV11-2|.|TRBD1|18|TRBJ2-1
TGTGCCAGCAGCTTAGTACGCCCGGGGACAGGGTCTTACAATGAGCAGTTCTTC
CASSLVRPGTGSYNEQFF
>TRBV12-3/TRBV12-4|.|.|11|TRBJ2-7
TGTGCCAGCAGTCAGGGGTACGAGCAGTACTTC
CASSQGYEQYF
>TRBV25-1|.|.|13|TRBJ2-7
TGTGCCAGCAGTGCCACTAGCCTCTACGAGCAGTACTTC
CASSATSLYEQYF
>TRBV5-1|.|.|15|TRBJ1-5
TGCGCCAGCAGCTTGGTCGCAGGGGCGGGTCAGCCCCAGCATTTT
CASSLVAGAGQPQHF
>TRBV7-3|once|.|15|TRBJ2-5
TGTGCCAGCAGCTCCGGTTTTAGCTTCCAAGAGACCCAGTACTTC
CASSSGFSFQETQYF
>TRBV27|.|TRBD1|14|TRBJ1-5
TGTGCCAGCCAAGACCAGGGGGCGCATCAGCCCCAGCATTTT
CASQDQGAHQPQHF
>TRBV27|.|.|15|TRBJ1-1
TGTGCCAGCAGATTTCGGGGGTCCGTGAACACTGAAGCTTTCTTT
CASRFRGSVNTEAFF
>TRBV2|.|.|12|TRBJ2-1
TGTGCCAGCAGCTCCCTAGTTAGGGAGCAGTTCTTC
CASSSLVREQFF
>TRBV5-4|.|TRBD1|14|TRBJ2-5
TGTGCCAGCAGCCCCGGGACAGCTCCAGCAGCCCAGTACTTC
CASSPGTAPAAQYF
>TRBV14|once|TRBD1|18|TRBJ2-6
TGTGCCAGCAGCCGAGGGACAGGCGCCTTCACTGGGGCCAACGTCCTGACTTTC
CASSRGTGAFTGANVLTF
>TRBV2|.|.|14|TRBJ1-5
TGTGCCAGCAGTGGAGGACAGACATACCAGCCCCAGCATTTT
CASSGGQTYQPQHF
>TRBV6-5|.|TRBD2|15|TRBJ2-7
TGTGCCAGCAGGACTAGCGGGGTCATCTCCTACGAGCAGTACTTC
CASRTSGVISYEQYF
>TRBV5-5|.|.|16|TRBJ2-7
TGTGCCAGCAGCTTCTCCTACGGGTCCGTTCCCTACGAGCAGTACTTC
CASSFSYGSVPYEQYF
>TRBV4-2|few|TRBD2|16|TRBJ2-5
TGTGCCAGCAGCCGAGGACTAGCGGGAGGGCAAGAGACCCAGTACTTC
CASSRGLAGGQETQYF
>TRBV7-2|.|.|15|TRBJ2-7
TGTGCCAGCAGCTTACAGAGCGGCGGCTCCTACGAGCAGTACTTC
CASSLQSGGSYEQYF
>TRBV2|.|.|13|TRBJ1-4
TGTGCCAGCAGTAAGAAGCATAATGAAAAACTGTTTTTT
CASSKKHNEKLFF
>TRBV4-2|.|TRBD1|15|TRBJ1-2
TGTGCCAGCAGCCAAGTGGACGTCACAGGGGGAGGCTACACCTTC
CASSQVDVTGGGYTF
>TRBV6-6|.|.|12|TRBJ2-1
TGTGCCAGCATTGGGGGCGGGAATGAGCAGTTCTTC
CASIGGGNEQFF
>TRBV28|.|.|13|TRBJ1-2
TGTGCCAGCAGCCCAATGACTGCTTATGGCTACACCTTC
CASSPMTAYGYTF
>TRBV13|.|.|15|TRBJ2-3
TGTGCCAGCAGTCATAGGGGTCCGGACACAGATACGCAGTATTTT
CASSHRGPDTDTQYF
>TRBV11-2|once|.|14|TRBJ1-2
TGTGCCAGCAGCTTAGGGACAGTTAACTATGGCTACACCTTC
CASSLGTVNYGYTF
>TRBV7-8|.|TRBD1|14|TRBJ2-1
TGTGCCAGCAGCCGAGGGACAGGGGGCAATGAGCAGTTCTTC
CASSRGTGGNEQFF
>TRBV28|.|TRBD1|15|TRBJ2-5
TGTGCCAGCACCTCGTTCTGGGGACCAGGGGGGACCCAGTACTTC
CASTSFWGPGGTQYF
>TRBV7-3|.|TRBD1|13|TRBJ1-1
TGTGCCAGTAAACAGACAGGGGACACTGAAGCTTTCTTT
CASKQTGDTEAFF
>TRBV15|.|.|14|TRBJ1-1
TGTGCCACCAGCAGAGCTCAGGGGACCACTGAAGCTTTCTTT
CATSRAQGTTEAFF
>TRBV10-1|.|.|13|TRBJ1-1
TGCGCCAGCAGTGACCGGGGGGACTCCGAGCGATTTTTT
CASSDRGDSERFF
>TRBV12-3/TRBV12-4|.|.|11|TRBJ2-1
TGTGCCAGCAGTCTGTCCTCCCGGCAGTTCTTC
CASSLSSRQFF
>TRBV12-3/TRBV12-4|.|.|12|TRBJ2-7
TGTGCCAGCAGTTACGGGGGAGGCGAGCAGTACTTC
CASSYGGGEQYF
>TRBV27|.|TRBD2|16|TRBJ2-1
TGTGCCAGCAGTTTATTTCGGACTAGCGTCAACAATGAGCAGTTCTTC
CASSLFRTSVNNEQFF
>TRBV27|.|.|14|TRBJ1-1
TGTGCCAGCAGTTTGGACAGAATGAACACTGAAGCTTTCTTT
CASSLDRMNTEAFF
>TRBV10-2|.|.|13|TRBJ1-5
TGCGCCAGCAGTGAGGGGGAGGGAAGGCCCCAGCATTTT
CASSEGEGRPQHF
>TRBV7-2|once|TRBD2|16|TRBJ2-7
TGTGCCAGCAGCGCGAGACTAGCGGGAGGGCCGTACGAGCAGTACTTC
CASSARLAGGPYEQYF